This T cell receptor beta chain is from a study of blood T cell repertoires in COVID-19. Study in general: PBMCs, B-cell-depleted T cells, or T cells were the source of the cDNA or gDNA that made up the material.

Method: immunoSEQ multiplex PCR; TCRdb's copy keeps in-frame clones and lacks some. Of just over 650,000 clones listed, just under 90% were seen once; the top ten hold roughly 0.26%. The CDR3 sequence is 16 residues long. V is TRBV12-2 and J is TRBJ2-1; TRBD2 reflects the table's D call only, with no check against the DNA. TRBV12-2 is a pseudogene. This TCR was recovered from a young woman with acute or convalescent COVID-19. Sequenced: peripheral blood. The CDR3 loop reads CASRLALVAGADEQFF. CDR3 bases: TGTGCAAGTCGCTTAGCGCTAGTAGCGGGGGCCGATGAGCAGTTCTTC.